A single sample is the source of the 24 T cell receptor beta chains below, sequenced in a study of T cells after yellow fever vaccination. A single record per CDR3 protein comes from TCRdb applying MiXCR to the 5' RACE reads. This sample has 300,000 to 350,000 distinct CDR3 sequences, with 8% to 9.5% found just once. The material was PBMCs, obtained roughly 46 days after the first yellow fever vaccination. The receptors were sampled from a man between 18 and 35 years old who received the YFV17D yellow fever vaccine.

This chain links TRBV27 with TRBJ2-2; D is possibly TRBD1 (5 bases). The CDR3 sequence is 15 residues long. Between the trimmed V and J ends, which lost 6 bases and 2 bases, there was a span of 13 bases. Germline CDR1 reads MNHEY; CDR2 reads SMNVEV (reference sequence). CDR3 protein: CASRHLTVNTGELFF. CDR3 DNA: TGTGCCAGCAGACACCTGACAGTTAACACCGGGGAGCTGTTTTTT.

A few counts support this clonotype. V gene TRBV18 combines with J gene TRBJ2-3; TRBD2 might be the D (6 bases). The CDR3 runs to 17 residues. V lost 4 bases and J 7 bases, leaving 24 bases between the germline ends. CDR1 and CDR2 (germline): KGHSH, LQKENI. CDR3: CASSLLPVSRAGNTQYF. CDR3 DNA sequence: TGTGCCAGCTCACTCCTCCCGGTCTCCCGCGCGGGGAATACGCAGTATTTT.

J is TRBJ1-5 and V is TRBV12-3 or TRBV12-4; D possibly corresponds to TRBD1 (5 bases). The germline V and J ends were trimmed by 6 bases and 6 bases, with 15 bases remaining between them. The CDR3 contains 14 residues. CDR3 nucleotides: TGTGCCAGCAGCCGGGGCCAGGGACGTCAGCCCCAGCATTTT. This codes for CASSRGQGRQPQHF.

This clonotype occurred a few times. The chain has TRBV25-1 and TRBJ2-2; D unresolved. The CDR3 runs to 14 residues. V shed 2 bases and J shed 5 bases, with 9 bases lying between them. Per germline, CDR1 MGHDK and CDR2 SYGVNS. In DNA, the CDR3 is TGTGCCAGCAGTGAAACGGATGGGACCGGGGAGCTGTTTTTT. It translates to CASSETDGTGELFF. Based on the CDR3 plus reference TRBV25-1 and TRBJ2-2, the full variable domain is EADIYQTPRYLVIGTGKKITLECSQTMGHDKMYWYQQDPGMELHLIHYSYGVNSTEKGDLSSESTVSRIRTEHFPLTLESARPSHTSQYLCASSETDGTGELFFGEGSRLTVL.

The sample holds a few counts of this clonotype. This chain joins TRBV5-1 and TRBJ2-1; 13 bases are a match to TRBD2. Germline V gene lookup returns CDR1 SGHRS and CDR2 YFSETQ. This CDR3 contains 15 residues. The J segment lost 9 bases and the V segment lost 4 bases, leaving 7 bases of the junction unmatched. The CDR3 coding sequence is TGCGCCAGCAGCCCCACTAGCGGGGGGGGGCCTGAGCAGTTCTTC. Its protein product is CASSPTSGGGPEQFF.

Written as DNA, the CDR3 is TGTGCCAGCAGTTACTCCGCGGGTTACTCTGGAAACACCATATATTTT. Protein: CASSYSAGYSGNTIYF. The chain carries TRBV6-2 or TRBV6-3 and TRBJ1-3, with D unclear. In germline, CDR1 is MNHEY, CDR2 SVGEGT. V was shortened by 0 bases and J by 0 bases, with 9 bases between the two germline ends. The CDR3 runs to 16 residues.

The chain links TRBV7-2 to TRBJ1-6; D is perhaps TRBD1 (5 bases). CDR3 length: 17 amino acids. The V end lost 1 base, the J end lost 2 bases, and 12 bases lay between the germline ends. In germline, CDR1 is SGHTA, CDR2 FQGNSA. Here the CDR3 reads CASSLVGGSTYNSPLHF. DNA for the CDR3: TGTGCCAGCAGCTTAGTTGGGGGGTCCACCTATAATTCACCCCTCCACTTT.

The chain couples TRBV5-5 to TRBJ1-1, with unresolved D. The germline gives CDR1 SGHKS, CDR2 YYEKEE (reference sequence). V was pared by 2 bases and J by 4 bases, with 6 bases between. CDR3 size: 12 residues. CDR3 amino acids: CASSFLSTEAFF. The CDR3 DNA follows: TGTGCCAGCAGCTTTTTGTCCACTGAAGCTTTCTTT.

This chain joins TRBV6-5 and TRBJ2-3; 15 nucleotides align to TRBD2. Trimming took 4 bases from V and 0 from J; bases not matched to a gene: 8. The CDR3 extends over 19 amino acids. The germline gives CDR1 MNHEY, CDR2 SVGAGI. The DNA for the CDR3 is TGTGCCAGCAGTTCGACCGGGACTAGCGGGGGGTCTAGCACAGATACGCAGTATTTT. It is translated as CASSSTGTSGGSSTDTQYF.

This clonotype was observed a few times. The CDR3 bases are TGTGCTAGTGGTTTGGCCCAGGGGGCGCACACTGAAGCTTTCTTT. It is translated as CASGLAQGAHTEAFF. The genes are TRBV12-5 and TRBJ1-1; 8 bases map to TRBD1. J lost 3 bases, V lost 1 base, and 4 bases had no gene match. There are 15 residues in the CDR3. Germline V lookup: CDR1 LGHNT, CDR2 FRNRAP.

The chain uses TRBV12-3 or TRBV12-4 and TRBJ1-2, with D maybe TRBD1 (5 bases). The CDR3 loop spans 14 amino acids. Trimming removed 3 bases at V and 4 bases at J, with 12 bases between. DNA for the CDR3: TGTGCCAGCAGTTTTTCTCCCGGGGGCTATGGCTACACCTTC. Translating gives CASSFSPGGYGYTF.

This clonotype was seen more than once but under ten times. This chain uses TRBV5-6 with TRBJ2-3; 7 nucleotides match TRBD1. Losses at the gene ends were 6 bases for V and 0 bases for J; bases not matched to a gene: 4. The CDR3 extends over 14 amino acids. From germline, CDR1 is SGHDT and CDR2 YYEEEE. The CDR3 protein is CASINRGSTDTQYF. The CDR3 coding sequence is TGTGCCAGCATTAACAGGGGTAGCACAGATACGCAGTATTTT. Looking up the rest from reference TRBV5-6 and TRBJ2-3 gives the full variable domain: DAGVTQSPTHLIKTRGQQVTLRCSPKSGHDTVSWYQQALGQGPQFIFQYYEEEERQRGNFPDRFSGHQFPNYSSELNVNALLLGDSALYLCASINRGSTDTQYFGPGTRLTVL.

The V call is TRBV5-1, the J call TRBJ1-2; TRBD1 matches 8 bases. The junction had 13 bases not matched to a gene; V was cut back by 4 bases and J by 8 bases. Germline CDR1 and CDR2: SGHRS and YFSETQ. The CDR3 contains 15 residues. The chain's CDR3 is CASSVDRGQLGGYTF. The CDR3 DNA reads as TGCGCCAGCAGCGTTGACAGGGGCCAGTTGGGGGGCTACACCTTC.

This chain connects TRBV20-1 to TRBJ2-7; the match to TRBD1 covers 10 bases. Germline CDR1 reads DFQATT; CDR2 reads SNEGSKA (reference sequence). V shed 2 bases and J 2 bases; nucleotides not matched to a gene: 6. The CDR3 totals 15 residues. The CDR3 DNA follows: TGCAGTGCTAGAATTGGACAGGGGGTAACCTACGAGCAGTACTTC. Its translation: CSARIGQGVTYEQYF.

For the CDR3, the DNA is TGCGCCAGCACTACAGATGAAGAGACCCAGTACTTC. It encodes CASTTDEETQYF. The genes are TRBV5-1 and TRBJ2-5; D gene unclear. Per the germline V gene, CDR1 is SGHRS and CDR2 is YFSETQ. V was cut by 6 bases and J by 3 bases, with 9 bases left in between. CDR3 length: 12 amino acids.

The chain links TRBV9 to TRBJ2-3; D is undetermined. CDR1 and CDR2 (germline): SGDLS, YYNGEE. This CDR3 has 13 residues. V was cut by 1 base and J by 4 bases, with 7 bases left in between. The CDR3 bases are TGTGCCAGCAGCGTACGACACGCAGATACGCAGTATTTT. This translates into CASSVRHADTQYF. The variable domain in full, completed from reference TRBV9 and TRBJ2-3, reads DSGVTQTPKHLITATGQRVTLRCSPRSGDLSVYWYQQSLDQGLQFLIQYYNGEERAKGNILERFSAQQFPDLHSELNLSSLELGDSALYFCASSVRHADTQYFGPGTRLTVL.

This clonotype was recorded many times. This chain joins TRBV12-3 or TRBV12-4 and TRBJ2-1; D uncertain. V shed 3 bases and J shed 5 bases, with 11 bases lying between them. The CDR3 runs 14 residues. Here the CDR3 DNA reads TGTGCCAGCAGTTTGCAGTTTAGGGACAATGAGCAGTTCTTC. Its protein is CASSLQFRDNEQFF.

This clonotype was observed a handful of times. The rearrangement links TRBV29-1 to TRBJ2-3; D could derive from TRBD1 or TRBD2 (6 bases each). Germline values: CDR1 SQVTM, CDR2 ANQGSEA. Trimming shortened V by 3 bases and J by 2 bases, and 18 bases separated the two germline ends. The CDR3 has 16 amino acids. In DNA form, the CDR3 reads TGCAGCGTTGAGAGGGGGGCTCGGGGCTTCACAGATACGCAGTATTTT. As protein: CSVERGARGFTDTQYF.

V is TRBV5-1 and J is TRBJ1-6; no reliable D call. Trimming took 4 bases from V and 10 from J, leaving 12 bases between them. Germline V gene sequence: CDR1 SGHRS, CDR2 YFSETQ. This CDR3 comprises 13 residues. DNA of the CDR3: TGCGCCAGCAGCCCACGGGAGGAGTCACCCCTCCACTTT. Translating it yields CASSPREESPLHF.

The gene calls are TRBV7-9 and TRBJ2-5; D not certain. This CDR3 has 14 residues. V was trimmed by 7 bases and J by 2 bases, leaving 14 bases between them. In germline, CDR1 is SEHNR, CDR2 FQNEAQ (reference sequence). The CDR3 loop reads CASTPWAEQETQYF. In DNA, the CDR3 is TGTGCCAGCACCCCTTGGGCGGAGCAAGAGACCCAGTACTTC. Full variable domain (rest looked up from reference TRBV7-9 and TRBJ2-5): DTGVSQNPRHKITKRGQNVTFRCDPISEHNRLYWYRQTLGQGPEFLTYFQNEAQLEKSRLLSDRFSAERPKGSFSTLEIQRTEQGDSAMYLCASTPWAEQETQYFGPGTRLLVL.

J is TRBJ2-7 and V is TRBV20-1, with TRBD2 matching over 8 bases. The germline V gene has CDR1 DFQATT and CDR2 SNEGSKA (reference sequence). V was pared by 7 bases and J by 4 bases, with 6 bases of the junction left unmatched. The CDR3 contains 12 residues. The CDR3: CSVRSSGYEQYV. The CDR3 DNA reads TGCAGTGTTCGGTCTAGCGGGTACGAGCAGTACGTC.

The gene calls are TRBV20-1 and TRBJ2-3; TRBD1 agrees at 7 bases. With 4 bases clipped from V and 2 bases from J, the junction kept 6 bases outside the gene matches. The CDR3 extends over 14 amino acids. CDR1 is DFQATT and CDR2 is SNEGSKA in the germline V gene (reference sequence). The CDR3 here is CSATDRADTDTQYF. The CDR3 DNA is TGCAGTGCTACCGACAGGGCCGACACAGATACGCAGTATTTT.

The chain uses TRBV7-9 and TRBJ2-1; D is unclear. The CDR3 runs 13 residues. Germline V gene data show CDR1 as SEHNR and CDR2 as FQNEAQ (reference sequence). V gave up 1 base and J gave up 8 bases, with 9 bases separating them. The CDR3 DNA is TGTGCCAGCAGCTTAGTATATAGCCATGAGCAGTTCTTC. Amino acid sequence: CASSLVYSHEQFF.

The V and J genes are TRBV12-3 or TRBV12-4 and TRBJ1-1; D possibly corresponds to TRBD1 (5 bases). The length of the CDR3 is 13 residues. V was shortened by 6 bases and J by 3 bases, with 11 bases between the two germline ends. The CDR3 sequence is CASSLRRDTEAFF. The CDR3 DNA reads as TGTGCCAGCAGCTTACGCAGGGACACTGAAGCTTTCTTT.